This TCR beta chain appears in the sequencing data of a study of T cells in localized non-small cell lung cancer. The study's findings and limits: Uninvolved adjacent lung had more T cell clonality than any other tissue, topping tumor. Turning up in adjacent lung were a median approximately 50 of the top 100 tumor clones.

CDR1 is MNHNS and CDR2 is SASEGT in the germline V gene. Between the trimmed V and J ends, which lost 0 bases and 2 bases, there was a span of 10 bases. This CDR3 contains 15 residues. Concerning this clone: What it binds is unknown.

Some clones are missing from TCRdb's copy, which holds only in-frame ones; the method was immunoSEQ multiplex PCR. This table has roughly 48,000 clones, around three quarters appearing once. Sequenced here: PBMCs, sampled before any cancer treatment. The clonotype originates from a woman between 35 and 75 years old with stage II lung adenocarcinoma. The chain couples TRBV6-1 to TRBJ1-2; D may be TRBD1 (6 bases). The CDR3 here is CASSEADRPNYGYTF. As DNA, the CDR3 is TGTGCCAGCAGTGAAGCAGACAGGCCGAACTATGGCTACACCTTC.